This T cell receptor beta chain was identified during a study of blood T cell repertoires in COVID-19. Whole-study context: Sites across the United States, Italy and Spain contributed samples from acute and convalescent COVID-19. PBMCs, B-cell-depleted T cells, or T cells provided the cDNA or gDNA that made up the material.

Data came from immunoSEQ multiplex PCR; TCRdb stores just in-frame clones and leaves some out. This sample has some 110,000 clones; 90% occur once, and the top ten carry 1.5% to 2%. J gave up 6 bases and V 3 bases, and 6 bases lay outside the gene matches. The CDR3 runs 15 residues. CDR1 is LNHDA and CDR2 is SQIVND in the germline V gene (reference sequence). This TCR derives from a human donor with active COVID-19. The donor label of this sample is uncertain. Material for sequencing was peripheral blood. This chain connects TRBV19 to TRBJ2-3; 10 nucleotides agree with TRBD2. The CDR3 DNA reads as TGTGCCAGTAGTATCAGCGGGGGGGCCGCGGATACGCAGTATTTT. It translates to CASSISGGAADTQYF. Together with reference TRBV19 and TRBJ2-3, the CDR3 gives the full variable domain: DGGITQSPKYLFRKEGQNVTLSCEQNLNHDAMYWYRQDPGQGLRLIYYSQIVNDFQKGDIAEGYSVSREKKESFPLTVTSAQKNPTAFYLCASSISGGAADTQYFGPGTRLTVL.